Listed here is a single T cell receptor beta chain. The sample originates from a study of OX40 agonist ivuxolimab in advanced cancers. At the level of the study: Prior anti-PD-1, anti-PD-L1 or anti-CTLA-4 therapy did not bar entry, and more than 35% had some.

This table comes from immunoSEQ multiplex PCR, and its TCRdb copy is limited to in-frame clones, with some not included. The data contain 70,000 to 95,000 clones, roughly nine tenths of them singletons. Trimming pared 5 bases from V and 2 bases from J, leaving 13 bases between. Germline V gene data show CDR1 as MNHEY and CDR2 as SVGAGI. This CDR3 is built from 14 residues. The sample here was CD4+ or CD8+ T cells sorted from blood, taken in a trial of the OX40 agonist ivuxolimab. This sequence originates from an adult with an advanced solid tumor such as melanoma, head and neck, liver or kidney cancer. The rearrangement joins TRBV6-5 to TRBJ2-7; D is perhaps TRBD2 (5 bases). Here the CDR3 reads CASSRTPTPYEQYF. CDR3 nucleotides: TGTGCCAGCAGTAGGACTCCTACCCCCTACGAGCAGTACTTC.